This TCR beta chain was retrieved from a study of response to subunit inactivated influenza vaccine. Regarding the study as a whole: Authors suggested seasonal influenza vaccinations each recruit few new T cells.

Notes on this clonotype: Its matching antigen is unknown.

The CDR3 contains 14 residues. Between the trimmed V and J ends, which lost 6 bases and 2 bases, there was a span of 8 bases. CDR1 and CDR2 from the germline V gene are LNHDA and SQIVND (reference sequence). TCRdb reanalysed the RT-PCR reads using MiXCR and keeps one entry per CDR3 protein. The profile shows 500,000 to 650,000 distinct CDR3 sequences, roughly 8.2% of them singletons. The chain links TRBV19 to TRBJ2-6; a weak D match, TRBD1 (6 bases). This sequence originates from a man between 50 and 75 years old who received an inactivated influenza vaccine. The input for sequencing was PBMCs from blood, taken roughly 24 months after vaccination. The CDR3 sequence: CASRPGAGANVLTF. CDR3 bases: TGTGCCAGTAGACCAGGGGCTGGGGCCAACGTCCTGACTTTC.